Below, 2 T cell receptor beta chains from the same sample are listed, as sequenced in a study of blood T cell repertoires in COVID-19. Profiling relied on immunoSEQ multiplex PCR, and the TCRdb table lists in-frame clones only, not all of them. The table has more than 200,000 clones, around four fifths seen once. The sample taken for sequencing was peripheral blood. These receptors came from a woman of 80 years or more with COVID-19, enrolled during active disease.

This clone was found once. The J gene is TRBJ2-5, the V gene TRBV5-6; 7 bases are shared with TRBD2. CDR1 and CDR2 (germline): SGHDT, YYEEEE. This CDR3 spans 13 amino acids. The V segment lost 3 bases and the J segment 5 bases; nucleotides outside the gene matches: 4. The chain's CDR3 is CASSSGLGETQYF. Written as DNA, the CDR3 is TGTGCCAGCAGCTCCGGACTAGGCGAGACCCAGTACTTC. The full variable domain, rest sourced from reference TRBV5-6 and TRBJ2-5, is DAGVTQSPTHLIKTRGQQVTLRCSPKSGHDTVSWYQQALGQGPQFIFQYYEEEERQRGNFPDRFSGHQFPNYSSELNVNALLLGDSALYLCASSSGLGETQYFGPGTRLLVL.

This sequence joins TRBV6-5 and TRBJ1-1, with 7 positions matching TRBD1. V lost 6 bases, J lost 1 base, and 5 bases stayed unmatched. The germline V gene has CDR1 MNHEY and CDR2 SVGAGI. CDR3 length equals 14 residues. In nucleotides, the CDR3 is TGTGCCAGCAGGACAGGGTTGGGGAACACTGAAGCTTTCTTT. This codes for CASRTGLGNTEAFF.